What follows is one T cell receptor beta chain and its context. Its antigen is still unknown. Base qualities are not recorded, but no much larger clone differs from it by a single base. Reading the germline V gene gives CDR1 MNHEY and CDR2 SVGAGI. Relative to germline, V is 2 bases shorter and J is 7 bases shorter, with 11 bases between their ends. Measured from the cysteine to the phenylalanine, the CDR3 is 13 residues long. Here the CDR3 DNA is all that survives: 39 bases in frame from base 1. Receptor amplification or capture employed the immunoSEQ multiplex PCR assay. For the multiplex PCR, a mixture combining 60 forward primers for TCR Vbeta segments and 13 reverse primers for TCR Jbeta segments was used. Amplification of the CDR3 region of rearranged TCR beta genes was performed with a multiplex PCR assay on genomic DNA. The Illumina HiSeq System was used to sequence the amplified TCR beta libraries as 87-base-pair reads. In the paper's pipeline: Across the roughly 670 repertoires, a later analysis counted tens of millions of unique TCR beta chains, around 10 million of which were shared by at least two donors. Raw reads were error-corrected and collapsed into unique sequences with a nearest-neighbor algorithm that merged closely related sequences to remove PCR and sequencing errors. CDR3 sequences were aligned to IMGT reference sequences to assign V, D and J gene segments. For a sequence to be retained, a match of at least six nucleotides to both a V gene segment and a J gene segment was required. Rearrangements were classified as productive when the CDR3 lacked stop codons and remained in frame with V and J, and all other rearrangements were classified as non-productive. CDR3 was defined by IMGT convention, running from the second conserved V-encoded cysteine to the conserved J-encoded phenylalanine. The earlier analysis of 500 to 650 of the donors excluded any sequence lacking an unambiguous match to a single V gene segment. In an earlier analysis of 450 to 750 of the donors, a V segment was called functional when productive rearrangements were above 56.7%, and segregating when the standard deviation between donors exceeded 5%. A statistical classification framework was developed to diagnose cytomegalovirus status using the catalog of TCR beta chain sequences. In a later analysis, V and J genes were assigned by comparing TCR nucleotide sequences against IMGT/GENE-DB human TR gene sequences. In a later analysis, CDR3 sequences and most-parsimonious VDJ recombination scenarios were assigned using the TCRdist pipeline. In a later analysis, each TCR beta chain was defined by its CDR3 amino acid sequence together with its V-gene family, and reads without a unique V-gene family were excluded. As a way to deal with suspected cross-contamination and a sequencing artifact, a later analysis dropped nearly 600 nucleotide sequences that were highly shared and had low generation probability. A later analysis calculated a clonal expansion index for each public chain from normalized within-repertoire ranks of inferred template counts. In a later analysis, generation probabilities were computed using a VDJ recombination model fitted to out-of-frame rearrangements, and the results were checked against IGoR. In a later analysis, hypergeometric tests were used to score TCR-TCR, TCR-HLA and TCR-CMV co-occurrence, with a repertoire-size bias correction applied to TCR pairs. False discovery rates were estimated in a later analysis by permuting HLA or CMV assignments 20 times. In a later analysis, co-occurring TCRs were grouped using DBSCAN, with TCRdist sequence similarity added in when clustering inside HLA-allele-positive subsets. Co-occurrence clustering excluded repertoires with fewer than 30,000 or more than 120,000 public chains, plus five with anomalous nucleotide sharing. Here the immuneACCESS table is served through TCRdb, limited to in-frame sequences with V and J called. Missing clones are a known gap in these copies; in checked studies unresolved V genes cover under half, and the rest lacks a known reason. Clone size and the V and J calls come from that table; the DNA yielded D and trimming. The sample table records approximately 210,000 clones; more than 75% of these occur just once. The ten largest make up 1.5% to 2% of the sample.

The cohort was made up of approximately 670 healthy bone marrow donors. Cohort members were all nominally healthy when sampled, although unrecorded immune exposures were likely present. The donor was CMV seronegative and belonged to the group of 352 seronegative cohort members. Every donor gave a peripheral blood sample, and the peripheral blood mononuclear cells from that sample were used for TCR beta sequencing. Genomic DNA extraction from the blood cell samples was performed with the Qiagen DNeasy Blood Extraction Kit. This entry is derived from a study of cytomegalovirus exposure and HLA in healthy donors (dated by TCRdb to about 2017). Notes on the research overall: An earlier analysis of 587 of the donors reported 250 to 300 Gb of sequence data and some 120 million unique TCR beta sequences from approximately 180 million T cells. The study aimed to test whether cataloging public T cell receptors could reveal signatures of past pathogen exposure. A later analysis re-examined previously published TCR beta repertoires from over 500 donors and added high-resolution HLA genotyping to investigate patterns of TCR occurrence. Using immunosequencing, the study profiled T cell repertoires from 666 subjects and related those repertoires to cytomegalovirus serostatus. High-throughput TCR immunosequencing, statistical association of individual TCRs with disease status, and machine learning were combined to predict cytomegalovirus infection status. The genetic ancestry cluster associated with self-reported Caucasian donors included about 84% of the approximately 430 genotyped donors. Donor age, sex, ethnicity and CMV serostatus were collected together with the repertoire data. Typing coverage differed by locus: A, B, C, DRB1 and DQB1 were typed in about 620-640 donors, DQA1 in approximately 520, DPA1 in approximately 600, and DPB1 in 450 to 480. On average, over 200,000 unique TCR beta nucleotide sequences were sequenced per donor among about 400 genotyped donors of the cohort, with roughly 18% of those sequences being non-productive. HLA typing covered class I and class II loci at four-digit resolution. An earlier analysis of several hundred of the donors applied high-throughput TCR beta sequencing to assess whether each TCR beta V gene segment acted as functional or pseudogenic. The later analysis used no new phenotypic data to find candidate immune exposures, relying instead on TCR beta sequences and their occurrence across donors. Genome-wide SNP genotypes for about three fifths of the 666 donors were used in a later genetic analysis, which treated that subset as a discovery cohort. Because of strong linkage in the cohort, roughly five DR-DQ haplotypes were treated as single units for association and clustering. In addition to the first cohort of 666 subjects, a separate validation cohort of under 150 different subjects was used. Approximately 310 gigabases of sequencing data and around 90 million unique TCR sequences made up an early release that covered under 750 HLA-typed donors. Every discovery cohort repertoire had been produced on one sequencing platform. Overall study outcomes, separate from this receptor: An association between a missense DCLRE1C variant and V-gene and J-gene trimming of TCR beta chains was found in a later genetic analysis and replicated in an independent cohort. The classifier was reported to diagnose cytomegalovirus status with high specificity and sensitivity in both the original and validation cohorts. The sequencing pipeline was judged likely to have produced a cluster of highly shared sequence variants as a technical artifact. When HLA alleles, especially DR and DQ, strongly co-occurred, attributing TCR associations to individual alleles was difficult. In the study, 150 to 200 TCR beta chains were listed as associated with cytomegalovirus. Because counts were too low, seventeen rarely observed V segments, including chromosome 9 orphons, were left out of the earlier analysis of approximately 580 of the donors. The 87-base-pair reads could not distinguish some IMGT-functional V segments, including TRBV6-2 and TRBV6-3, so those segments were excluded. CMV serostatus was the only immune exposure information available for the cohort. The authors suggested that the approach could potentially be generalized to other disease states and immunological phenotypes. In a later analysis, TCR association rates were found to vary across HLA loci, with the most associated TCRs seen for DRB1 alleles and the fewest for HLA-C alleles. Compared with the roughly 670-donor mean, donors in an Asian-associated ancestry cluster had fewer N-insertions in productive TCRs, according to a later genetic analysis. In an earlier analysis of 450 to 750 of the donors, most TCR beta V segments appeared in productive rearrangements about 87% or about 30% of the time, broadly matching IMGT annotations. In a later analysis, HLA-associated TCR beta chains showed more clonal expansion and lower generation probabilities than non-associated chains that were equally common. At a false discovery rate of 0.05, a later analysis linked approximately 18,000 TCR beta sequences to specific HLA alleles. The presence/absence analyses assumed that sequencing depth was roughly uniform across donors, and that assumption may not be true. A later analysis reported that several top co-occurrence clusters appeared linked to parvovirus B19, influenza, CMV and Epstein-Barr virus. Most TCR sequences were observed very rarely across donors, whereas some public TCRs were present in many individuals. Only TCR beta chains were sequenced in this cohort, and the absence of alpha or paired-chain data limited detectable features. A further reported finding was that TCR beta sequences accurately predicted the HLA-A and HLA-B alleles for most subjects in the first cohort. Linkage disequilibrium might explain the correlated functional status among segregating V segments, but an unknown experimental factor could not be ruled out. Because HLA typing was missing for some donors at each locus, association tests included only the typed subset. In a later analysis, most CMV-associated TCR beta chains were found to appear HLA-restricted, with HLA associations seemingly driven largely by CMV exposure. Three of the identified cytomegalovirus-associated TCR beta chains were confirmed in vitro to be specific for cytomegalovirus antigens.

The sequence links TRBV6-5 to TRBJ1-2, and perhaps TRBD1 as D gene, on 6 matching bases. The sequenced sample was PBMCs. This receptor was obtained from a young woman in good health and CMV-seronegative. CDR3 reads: CASSYGGRGGYTF. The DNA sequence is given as TGTGCCAGCAGTTACGGGGGCCGGGGTGGCTACACCTTC.